This TCR beta chain stems from a study of cytomegalovirus exposure and HLA in healthy donors. Across the whole study: The same platform used for the roughly 600 first-cohort repertoires was also used for the 100 to 150 validation repertoires, as a later analysis reported.

Generated by immunoSEQ multiplex PCR, the TCRdb table keeps only in-frame clones and is missing some. The sample carries under 200,000 clones, roughly 89% recorded once. A note on this clone: What it binds is not known.

Regarding the study as a whole: It was found in a later analysis that first-cohort TCR clusters tended to co-occur in the 130 or so validation repertoires.

The V gene's germline CDR1 is SGHTA and CDR2 FQGNSA. CDR3 size: 13 residues. The V gene lost 5 bases and the J gene lost 7 bases, with 9 bases spanning the gap. V gene TRBV7-2 combines with J gene TRBJ1-6; D not certain. This receptor was taken from a woman between 18 and 29 years old in good health and CMV-seropositive. The specimen sequenced was PBMCs. The CDR3 DNA is TGTGCCAGCAGCCCGCGACAAAATTCACCCCTCCACTTT. Amino acid sequence: CASSPRQNSPLHF.